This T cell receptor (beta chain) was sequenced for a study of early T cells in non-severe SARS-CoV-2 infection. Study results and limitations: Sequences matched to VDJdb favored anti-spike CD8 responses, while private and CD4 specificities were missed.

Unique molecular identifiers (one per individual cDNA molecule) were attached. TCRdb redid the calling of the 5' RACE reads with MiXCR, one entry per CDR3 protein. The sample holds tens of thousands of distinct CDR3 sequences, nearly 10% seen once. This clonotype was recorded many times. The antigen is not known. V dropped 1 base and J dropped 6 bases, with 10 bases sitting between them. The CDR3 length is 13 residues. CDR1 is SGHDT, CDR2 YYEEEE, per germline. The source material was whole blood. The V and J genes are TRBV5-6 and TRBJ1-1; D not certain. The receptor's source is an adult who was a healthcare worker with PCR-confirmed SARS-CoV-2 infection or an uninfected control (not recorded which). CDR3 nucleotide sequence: TGTGCCAGCAGCTTGTCGATCTCATCTGAAGCTTTCTTT. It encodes CASSLSISSEAFF. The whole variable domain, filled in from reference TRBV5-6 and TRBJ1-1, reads DAGVTQSPTHLIKTRGQQVTLRCSPKSGHDTVSWYQQALGQGPQFIFQYYEEEERQRGNFPDRFSGHQFPNYSSELNVNALLLGDSALYLCASSLSISSEAFFGQGTRLTVV.